Listed below are T cell receptor beta chains from one sample, sequenced in a study of cytomegalovirus exposure and HLA in healthy donors. Only in-frame clones appear in the TCRdb table, and some are missing; sequencing was by immunoSEQ multiplex PCR. The data hold approximately 110,000 clones, with about 82% observed a single time. Material for sequencing was PBMCs. Every receptor here comes from a man aged 50 or older in good health and CMV-seronegative. Both conserved end residues are part of each CDR3. A D gene is named only where the DNA matches it firmly. Rows give clone size only sometimes, using once, few, many, or a class for an expanded clone.

D | J | V | size | length | CDR3 | DNA
TRBD1 | TRBJ1-6 | TRBV5-1 | . | 16 | CASSPSTGGSYSPLHF | TGCGCCAGCAGCCCGTCGACAGGGGGTTCTTATTCACCCCTCCACTTT
. | TRBJ1-2 | TRBV4-1 | . | 15 | CASSQGEGRTYGYTF | TGCGCCAGCAGCCAAGGGGAGGGACGGACCTATGGCTACACCTTC
TRBD1 | TRBJ1-2 | TRBV19 | . | 14 | CASSIQGEYYGYTF | TGTGCCAGTAGTATCCAGGGGGAGTACTATGGCTACACCTTC
. | TRBJ1-5 | TRBV7-2 | few | 16 | CASSLSGRTFNQPQHF | TGTGCCAGCAGCTTAAGCGGCAGGACGTTCAATCAGCCCCAGCATTTT
TRBD2 | TRBJ2-2 | TRBV6-5 | . | 14 | CASAGLENTGELFF | TGTGCCAGCGCGGGACTAGAGAACACCGGGGAGCTGTTTTTT
. | TRBJ1-1 | TRBV7-9 | . | 14 | CASSLGTVSAEAFF | TGTGCCAGCAGCTTAGGGACAGTCAGCGCTGAAGCTTTCTTT
TRBD1 | TRBJ1-2 | TRBV9 | . | 13 | CASSAGGGYGYTF | TGTGCCAGCAGCGCAGGGGGCGGCTATGGCTACACCTTC
. | TRBJ1-2 | TRBV2 | . | 13 | CASSEGREYGYTF | TGTGCCAGCAGTGAAGGCAGGGAATATGGCTACACCTTC
TRBD1 | TRBJ1-2 | TRBV6-4 | . | 16 | CASIVQPGQGGDGYTF | TGTGCCAGCATAGTCCAACCGGGACAGGGAGGTGATGGCTACACCTTC
. | TRBJ1-3 | TRBV12-5 | once | 14 | CASALGGVGNTIYF | TGTGCTAGTGCCCTGGGGGGGGTTGGAAACACCATATATTTT
. | TRBJ1-4 | TRBV5-1 | . | 14 | CASSPGGTGEKLFF | TGCGCCAGCAGCCCCGGCGGAACCGGGGAAAAACTGTTTTTT
. | TRBJ1-1 | TRBV27 | . | 16 | CASSLAGGRPNTEAFF | TGTGCCAGCAGTTTAGCGGGGGGAAGACCGAACACTGAAGCTTTCTTT
TRBD1 | TRBJ1-2 | TRBV5-1 | once | 15 | CASSLAGTGNYGYTF | TGCGCCAGCAGCTTGGCGGGGACAGGGAACTATGGCTACACCTTC
TRBD2 | TRBJ2-2 | TRBV4-1 | . | 16 | CASSQTGLTNTGELFF | TGCGCCAGCAGCCAAACGGGACTAACCAACACCGGGGAGCTGTTTTTT
TRBD1 | TRBJ1-2 | TRBV19 | . | 13 | CASRDRGYYGYTF | TGTGCCAGTCGGGACAGGGGATACTATGGCTACACCTTC
TRBD2 | TRBJ2-7 | TRBV6-5 | few | 14 | CASSDSGTGGGQYF | TGTGCCAGCAGTGACTCGGGGACTGGCGGGGGACAGTACTTC
TRBD2 | TRBJ2-1 | TRBV6-9 | few | 12 | CASSYPRGDGFF | TGTGCCAGCAGTTATCCTCGGGGGGATGGGTTCTTC
. | TRBJ2-2 | TRBV2 | . | 16 | CASSVRGGTDTGELFF | TGTGCCAGCAGCGTAAGGGGGGGGACCGACACCGGGGAGCTGTTTTTT
TRBD1 | TRBJ1-3 | TRBV7-6 | . | 15 | CASSTGTGGGNTIYF | TGTGCCAGCAGCACCGGGACAGGGGGCGGAAACACCATATATTTT
. | TRBJ1-1 | TRBV5-1 | . | 14 | CASARTPLNTEAFF | TGCGCCAGCGCTCGGACACCCTTGAACACTGAAGCTTTCTTT
. | TRBJ1-1 | TRBV7-8 | . | 15 | CASSLATRVNTEAFF | TGTGCCAGCAGCTTAGCAACGCGGGTAAACACTGAAGCTTTCTTT
TRBD2 | TRBJ2-1 | TRBV7-9 | . | 15 | CASSALAGGLNEQFF | TGTGCCAGCAGCGCTTTAGCGGGGGGTCTCAATGAGCAGTTCTTC
TRBD2 | TRBJ2-2 | TRBV5-1 | . | 16 | CASSLVAGGATGELFF | TGCGCCAGCAGCTTGGTAGCGGGGGGAGCGACCGGGGAGCTGTTTTTT
. | TRBJ2-3 | TRBV6-5 | once | 12 | CASRTDTDTQYF | TGTGCCAGCAGGACAGACACAGATACGCAGTATTTT
. | TRBJ2-7 | TRBV9 | . | 13 | CASSVATGYEQYF | TGTGCCAGCAGCGTAGCTACAGGCTACGAGCAGTACTTC